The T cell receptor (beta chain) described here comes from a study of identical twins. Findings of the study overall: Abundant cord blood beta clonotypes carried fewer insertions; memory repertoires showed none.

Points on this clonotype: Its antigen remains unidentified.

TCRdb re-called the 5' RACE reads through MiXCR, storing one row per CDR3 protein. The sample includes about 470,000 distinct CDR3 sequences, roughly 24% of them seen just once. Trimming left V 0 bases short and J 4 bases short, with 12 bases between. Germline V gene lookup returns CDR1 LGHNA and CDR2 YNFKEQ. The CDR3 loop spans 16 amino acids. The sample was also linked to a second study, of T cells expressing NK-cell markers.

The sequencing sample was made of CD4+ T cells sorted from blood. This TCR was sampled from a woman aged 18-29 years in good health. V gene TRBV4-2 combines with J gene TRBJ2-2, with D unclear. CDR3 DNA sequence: TGTGCCAGCAGCCAAGAAGAGCGAGAGGCCACCGGGGAGCTGTTTTTT. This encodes CASSQEEREATGELFF.